This T cell receptor beta chain was sequenced for a study of T cell responses to AZD1222 COVID-19 vaccine. Study details: Timing groups of about 4 and about 12 weeks for second doses were pooled.

A word on this clone: The antigen is undetermined.

Germline V lookup: CDR1 KGHDR, CDR2 SFDVKD. The CDR3 has 13 amino acids. V gave up 9 bases and J gave up 2 bases, with 9 bases separating them. Study findings and constraints: Sampling captured repertoires only after the peak T cell response. Spike was spanned by vaccine-associated CD4 TCRs, which were dominant at 160-218 and 743-854. Clonal diversity was possibly underestimated, and the donors were mostly white British, with more females.

Produced via immunoSEQ multiplex PCR; TCRdb's table is partial and in-frame only. Among roughly 100,000 clones, over 75% were seen once, and the ten largest hold 20%. This TCR was recovered from an adult in good health. The chain carries TRBV24-1 and TRBJ2-2; possible D gene TRBD1, 6 bases. The input for sequencing was peripheral blood, taken on day 0 of AZD1222 vaccination. In nucleotides, the CDR3 is TGTGCCACCGGACAGAGCAACACCGGGGAGCTGTTTTTT. This translates into CATGQSNTGELFF.